These 7 T cell receptor beta chains share one sample of origin, sequenced in a study of identical twins. TCRdb itself ran the 5' RACE reads through MiXCR, one entry per CDR3 protein. The table has hundreds of thousands of distinct CDR3 sequences, 7.5% seen once; the top ten hold about 5.8%. Separately, the same data were catalogued under a study of yellow fever vaccine responses in identical twins.

Material: CD8+ T cells sorted from blood. Source of these receptors: a woman between 18 and 30 years old in good health.

The rearrangement links TRBV4-2 to TRBJ2-1, with TRBD2 matching 7 bases. The CDR3 runs to 17 residues. Losses at the gene ends were 0 bases for V and 3 bases for J; bases not matched to a gene: 8. CDR1 and CDR2 from the germline V gene are LGHNA and YNFKEQ. The CDR3 reads CASSQDDMLADYNEQFF. Here the CDR3 DNA reads TGTGCCAGCAGCCAAGATGATATGCTAGCGGACTACAATGAGCAGTTCTTC.

This clonotype was picked up many times. The chain has TRBV10-3 and TRBJ2-5; 10 bases are shared with TRBD2. With 2 bases clipped from V and 1 base from J, the junction kept 4 bases outside the gene matches. Germline V gene lookup returns CDR1 ENHRY and CDR2 SYGVKD. The CDR3 spans 16 residues. CDR3 coding DNA: TGTGCCATCAGTGAGGGGACTAGCGTTTTCCAAGAGACCCAGTACTTC. As protein: CAISEGTSVFQETQYF.

The V and J genes are TRBV4-1 and TRBJ1-2, with 7 bases that match TRBD1. From germline, CDR1 is MGHRA and CDR2 YSYEKL. Unmatched junction bases numbered 9, after V lost 2 bases and J lost 6 bases. This CDR3 comprises 15 residues. Here the CDR3 reads CASSQYTGAQDGYTF. For the CDR3, the DNA is TGCGCCAGCAGCCAATATACAGGGGCGCAAGATGGCTACACCTTC.

This clonotype occurred a few times. The genes are TRBV7-6 and TRBJ2-3, with D possibly being TRBD1 (5 bases). The CDR3 runs to 18 residues. Trimming took off 3 bases at V and 1 base at J, with 20 bases between the two ends. Looked up from germline, CDR1 is SGHVS and CDR2 is FNYEAQ. The CDR3 is CASSLGPLGLGRTDTQYF. CDR3 DNA sequence: TGTGCCAGCAGCTTGGGGCCGCTAGGATTGGGCCGCACAGATACGCAGTATTTT. Using reference TRBV7-6 and TRBJ2-3 for the parts outside the CDR3, the full variable domain is GAGVSQSPRYKVTKRGQDVALRCDPISGHVSLYWYRQALGQGPEFLTYFNYEAQQDKSGLPNDRFSAERPEGSISTLTIQRTEQRDSAMYRCASSLGPLGLGRTDTQYFGPGTRLTVL.

The V call is TRBV27, the J call TRBJ2-1, with 10 bases identical to TRBD2. The CDR3 is made up of 16 amino acids. Germline lookup yields CDR1 MNHEY and CDR2 SMNVEV (reference sequence). J was trimmed by 4 bases and V by 4 bases; bases with no gene match: 7. The CDR3 sequence: CASSWGVAGGYNEQFF. In nucleotides, the CDR3 is TGTGCCAGCAGTTGGGGGGTAGCGGGAGGTTACAATGAGCAGTTCTTC.

This clonotype was detected many times. The CDR3 DNA reads as TGTGCCAGCAGTCTAGGGGACGGCTACGAGCAGTACGTC. It translates to CASSLGDGYEQYV. This rearrangement joins TRBV12-3 or TRBV12-4 to TRBJ2-7, with D perhaps TRBD1 or TRBD2 (5 bases each). Trimming shortened V by 5 bases and J by 3 bases, and 11 bases separated the two germline ends. The CDR3 totals 13 residues.

This clonotype was counted ten times or more. The CDR3 bases are TGTGCCAGCAGCGTGAACAGGGGCTCCGATGAGCAGTTCTTC. Amino acids: CASSVNRGSDEQFF. The J gene is TRBJ2-1, the V gene TRBV3-1, with TRBD1 identical over 7 bases. The CDR3 is 14 residues long. V lost 5 bases to trimming and J lost 8 bases; unmatched junction nucleotides: 9. Germline CDR1 is LGHDT and CDR2 is YNNKEL (reference sequence).